The rows below give T cell receptor beta chains drawn from one sample of a study of blood T cells in healthy people across ages. One entry per CDR3 protein results from TCRdb running MiXCR on the 5' RACE reads. In the table there are around 1,600,000 distinct CDR3 sequences, approximately 39% of which are singletons. The sample taken for sequencing was blood. All receptors come from a woman aged 18-29 years in good health. CDR3s include the opening cysteine and the closing phenylalanine or tryptophan. The D gene is left open where the match is weak. Size values are once, few and many counts, or a class for expanded clones, and some rows have none.

v_call,clone_size,j_call,d_call,cdr3_nt,cdr3_aa
TRBV20-1,-,TRBJ2-7,TRBD2,TGCAGTGCTAGAATCGGACTAGCGGGGTACAATGAGCAGTACTTC,CSARIGLAGYNEQYF
TRBV12-3/TRBV12-4,-,TRBJ2-7,-,TGTGCCAGCAGTTTAGCGGAGTACGGGCAGTACTTC,CASSLAEYGQYF
TRBV25-1,-,TRBJ2-7,-,TGTGCCAGCAGTGGGCAGGCGGAGGAGCAGTACTTC,CASSGQAEEQYF
TRBV7-9,once,TRBJ2-7,TRBD1,TGTGCCAGCAGAGTGGACAGGGAACCCTACGAGCAGTACTTC,CASRVDREPYEQYF
TRBV4-3,-,TRBJ1-5,-,TGCGCCAGCAGCCAAGGTCATAATCAGCCCCAGCATTTT,CASSQGHNQPQHF
TRBV12-3/TRBV12-4,-,TRBJ1-1,-,TGTGCCAGCAGTTTAGATGGGGTCAGGGAGAACACTGAAGCTTTCTTT,CASSLDGVRENTEAFF
TRBV2,-,TRBJ2-5,-,TGTGCCAGCAGAGAAAGGGTGCGTCAAGAGACCCAGTACTTC,CASRERVRQETQYF
TRBV7-3,once,TRBJ2-1,-,TGTGCCAGCAGCTTAGCGTACTCGAGGGAGCAGTTCTTC,CASSLAYSREQFF
TRBV7-9,-,TRBJ2-3,TRBD1,TGTGCCAGCAGCTCAAACAGGGGGCCAGATACGCAGTATTTT,CASSSNRGPDTQYF
TRBV28,-,TRBJ2-2,-,TGTGCCAGCAGGAGCGTGTTCAACACCGGGGAGCTGTTTTTT,CASRSVFNTGELFF
TRBV28,-,TRBJ2-5,-,TGTGCCAGCAGTTTATCAGGGCGGGGTCGAGAGACCCAGTACTTC,CASSLSGRGRETQYF
TRBV4-2,few,TRBJ2-5,-,TGTGCCAGCAGCCAAGATCGGCTACAAGAGACCCAGTACTTC,CASSQDRLQETQYF
TRBV15,-,TRBJ2-7,-,TGTGCCACCAGCAGAGATCGGGACAAGTACCGCGAGCAGTACTTC,CATSRDRDKYREQYF
TRBV11-2,-,TRBJ2-3,TRBD2,TGTGCCAGCAGCCCCAGACTAGCGGGAAGAGCAGATACGCAGTATTTT,CASSPRLAGRADTQYF
TRBV6-4,-,TRBJ2-1,TRBD2,TGTACCAGCGCAGAGCGGGGGGAAAATGAGCAGTTCTTC,CTSAERGENEQFF
TRBV13,-,TRBJ2-7,TRBD2,TGTGCCAGCAGCTTAGGGGTGGGACTAGGCAGTGAGCAGTACTTC,CASSLGVGLGSEQYF
TRBV6-6,-,TRBJ1-4,TRBD1,TGTGCCAGCCGACAGGGTCCCATAACCCTTGAAAAACTGTTTTTT,CASRQGPITLEKLFF
TRBV6-5,-,TRBJ2-5,-,TGTGCCAGCAGTTACTCTGTTGCTAGCAGGGGAACGGGGCAGTACTTC,CASSYSVASRGTGQYF
TRBV4-1,few,TRBJ1-2,-,TGCGCCAGCAGCCAAGATCAGCGGGGGCGCACCTATGGCTACACCTTC,CASSQDQRGRTYGYTF
TRBV4-3,few,TRBJ2-7,-,TGCGCCAGCAGCCAAGATCATGTGACAGCCTCCTACGAGCAGTACTTC,CASSQDHVTASYEQYF
TRBV7-2,-,TRBJ2-3,TRBD2,TGTGCCAGCAGCCCCTGGACTAGCGTGGGCACAGATACGCAGTATTTT,CASSPWTSVGTDTQYF
TRBV24-1,-,TRBJ2-3,TRBD2,TGTGCCACCAGTGAATCCACTAGCGGGAGTCTCACAGATACGCAGTATTTT,CATSESTSGSLTDTQYF
TRBV4-3,few,TRBJ1-1,-,TGCGCCAGCAGCCAAGATCCCCGACACCGAACAAGGAGGACTGAAGCTTTCTTT,CASSQDPRHRTRRTEAFF
TRBV6-1,-,TRBJ2-2,-,TGTGCCAGCACCCCATCGAGGACAAACACCGGGGAGCTGTTTTTT,CASTPSRTNTGELFF
TRBV10-3,few,TRBJ2-7,-,TGTGCCATCAGTGGCACCATGTACGAGCAGTACTTC,CAISGTMYEQYF
TRBV7-2,-,TRBJ2-3,-,TGTGCCAGCAGCTGGAGAAGGGGGGAAGATACGCAGTATTTT,CASSWRRGEDTQYF
TRBV4-3,-,TRBJ1-2,TRBD1,TGCGCCAGCAGCCAAACGACAGGGCCCCAATATGGCTACACCTTC,CASSQTTGPQYGYTF
TRBV4-1,-,TRBJ2-1,TRBD2,TGCGCCAGCAGCCAAGGACTAGCGGGGGGATTGTTTAATGAGCAGTTCTTC,CASSQGLAGGLFNEQFF
TRBV12-3/TRBV12-4,few,TRBJ2-4,TRBD1,TGTGCCAGCAGTCCTCGACAGGGGGCACACGAGAAGTACTTC,CASSPRQGAHEKYF
TRBV4-2,few,TRBJ2-7,TRBD1,TGTGCCAGCAGCCAAGATTGGACAGGGATATACGAGCAGTACTTC,CASSQDWTGIYEQYF
TRBV9,few,TRBJ2-5,TRBD1,TGTGCCAGCAGCGTAGCTACCATGGGACAGGGGATGGGAGAGACCCAGTACTTC,CASSVATMGQGMGETQYF
TRBV11-2,-,TRBJ2-1,-,TGTGCCAGCAGCCCATGGGGGCGGAGTTACAATGAGCAGTTCTTC,CASSPWGRSYNEQFF
TRBV20-1,-,TRBJ2-1,-,TGCAGTGCTAGACCGGTGAATGAGCAGTTCTTC,CSARPVNEQFF
TRBV29-1,-,TRBJ1-1,TRBD1,TGCAGCGTCCCTCTGACCTTTAGACAGGGAGGATGGAACACTGAAGCTTTCTTT,CSVPLTFRQGGWNTEAFF
TRBV27,once,TRBJ2-2,-,TGTGCCAGCAGTTTATTAAGGGCGGCCGCGAACACCGGGGAGCTGTTTTTT,CASSLLRAAANTGELFF
TRBV7-9,-,TRBJ2-7,TRBD2,TGTGCCAGCAGCTGGTTAGCGCGGGGAGGGTCGTCGGGGACTAACGAGCAGTACTTC,CASSWLARGGSSGTNEQYF
TRBV2,-,TRBJ2-7,TRBD1,TGTGCCAGCAGTTCAGAGACAGGGGATCTCGAGCAGTACTTC,CASSSETGDLEQYF
TRBV24-1,few,TRBJ2-3,-,TGTGCCACCAGTGAGTCGACAGTCCTTTTCACAGATACGCAGTATTTT,CATSESTVLFTDTQYF
TRBV5-1,few,TRBJ2-3,TRBD1,TGCGCCAGCAGCTTGACGGCAGGGGGAATGAGCACAGATACGCAGTATTTT,CASSLTAGGMSTDTQYF
TRBV27,-,TRBJ1-2,TRBD1,TGTGCCAGCAGTTCCTCCCCGACAGGGGACTATGGCTACACCTTC,CASSSSPTGDYGYTF
TRBV4-1,-,TRBJ2-7,TRBD2,TGCGCCAGCAGCCCCGGACTAGTCACCTACGAGCAGTACTTC,CASSPGLVTYEQYF
TRBV4-3,-,TRBJ1-1,TRBD1,TGCGCCAGCAGCCAGTTAGCCGGGACAGGGGCTTACAACACTGAAGCTTTCTTT,CASSQLAGTGAYNTEAFF
TRBV20-1,-,TRBJ1-1,TRBD1,TGCAGTGCTAAGGGACAGCTGAACACTGAAGCTTTCTTT,CSAKGQLNTEAFF
TRBV20-1,-,TRBJ1-1,-,TGCAGTCCTAGTCAAGGGAGGTTCAAAAACACTGAAGCTTTCTTT,CSPSQGRFKNTEAFF
TRBV24-1,few,TRBJ1-2,-,TGTGCCACCTCTGAAGGCTCCCTCGTTGGATACACCTTC,CATSEGSLVGYTF
TRBV4-1,many,TRBJ1-4,TRBD1,TGCGCCAGCAGCCCCCGGGACAGGCTTAATGAAAAACTGTTTTTT,CASSPRDRLNEKLFF